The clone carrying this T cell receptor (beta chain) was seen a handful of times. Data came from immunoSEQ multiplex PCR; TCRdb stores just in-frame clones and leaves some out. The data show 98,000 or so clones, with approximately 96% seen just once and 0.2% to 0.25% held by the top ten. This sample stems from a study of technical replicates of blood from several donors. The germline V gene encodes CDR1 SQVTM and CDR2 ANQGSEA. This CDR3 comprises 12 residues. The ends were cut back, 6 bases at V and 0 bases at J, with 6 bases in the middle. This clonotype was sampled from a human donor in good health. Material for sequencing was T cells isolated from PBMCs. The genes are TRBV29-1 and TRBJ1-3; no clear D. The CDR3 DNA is TGCAGCGTGGAGAGCTCTGGAAACACCATATATTTT. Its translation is CSVESSGNTIYF.